The 19 T cell receptor beta chains listed next were all sequenced from one sample in a study of T cells after yellow fever vaccination. Via MiXCR, TCRdb re-called the 5' RACE reads, giving one row per CDR3 protein. The repertoire has hundreds of thousands of distinct CDR3 sequences, more than 8.5% of them found once; the top ten carry about 20%. Specimen: PBMCs, collected on the day of the first yellow fever vaccination. The receptor source for this set is a young man who received the YFV17D yellow fever vaccine.

The chain combines TRBV4-2 with TRBJ2-2, with TRBD1 identical over 11 bases. The length of the CDR3 is 16 residues. Germline-derived CDR1 and CDR2 are LGHNA and YNFKEQ. The trim removed 1 base at V and 6 bases at J, leaving 4 bases unmatched. CDR3 coding DNA: TGTGCCAGCAGCCAAGGGACAGGGGGCTTTTCCGGGGAGCTGTTTTTT. Translated, it gives CASSQGTGGFSGELFF.

This clonotype was seen a handful of times. The V gene is TRBV12-3 or TRBV12-4, the J gene TRBJ2-3; the D is unclear. Deletions cut 3 bases from V and 3 bases from J, with 10 bases between. The CDR3 runs to 14 residues. The CDR3: CASSLVLQTDTQYF. The CDR3 DNA reads as TGTGCCAGCAGTTTGGTTCTACAAACAGATACGCAGTATTTT.

The V call is TRBV5-6, the J call TRBJ2-5; 9 positions agree with TRBD1. Losses at the gene ends were 2 bases for V and 2 bases for J; bases not matched to a gene: 10. Germline V gene sequence: CDR1 SGHDT, CDR2 YYEEEE. This CDR3 spans 17 amino acids. The DNA for the CDR3 is TGTGCCAGCAGCTTATTTACAGGGGGCGGATTTCAAGAGACCCAGTACTTC. Amino acids: CASSLFTGGGFQETQYF.

The CDR3 DNA is TGTGCCACCAGCCCTCGAGGGGGTGGCTACACCTTC. Protein sequence: CATSPRGGGYTF. The chain joins TRBV15 to TRBJ1-2, with D possibly matching TRBD1 (6 bases). This CDR3 spans 12 amino acids. Trimming took 5 bases from V and 7 from J, leaving 11 bases between them. CDR1 is LNHNV and CDR2 is YYDKDF in the germline V gene (reference sequence).

The chain has TRBV7-2 and TRBJ1-4; no definite D call. Germline CDR1 and CDR2: SGHTA and FQGNSA. The CDR3 has 14 amino acids. Trimming cost V 0 bases and J 3 bases, with 5 bases left between them. CDR3 loop: CASSLAMANEKLFF. The CDR3 nucleotides are TGTGCCAGCAGCTTAGCGATGGCTAATGAAAAACTGTTTTTT.

The chain carries TRBV6-2 or TRBV6-3 and TRBJ2-5, with 8 bases fitting TRBD1. The germline gives CDR1 MNHEY, CDR2 SVGEGT. V lost 2 bases, J lost 2 bases, and 13 bases stayed unmatched. There are 18 residues in the CDR3. CDR3 DNA sequence: TGTGCCAGCAGTTACGGCTTACTGGCAGGGACAGGACAAGAGACCCAGTACTTC. It encodes CASSYGLLAGTGQETQYF.

V usage is TRBV6-2 or TRBV6-3 and J usage is TRBJ1-1; TRBD1 matches at 7 bases. V dropped 5 bases and J dropped 3; count of bases not matched to a gene: 3. CDR1 is MNHEY, CDR2 SVGEGT, per germline. This CDR3 comprises 13 residues. The CDR3 nucleotides read TGTGCCAGCAGTCAGGGGGTTGACACTGAAGCTTTCTTT. As protein: CASSQGVDTEAFF.

This clonotype was seen only a few times. This chain uses TRBV27 with TRBJ1-6; maybe TRBD1 (6 bases). CDR1 and CDR2 from the germline V gene are MNHEY and SMNVEV (reference sequence). Trimming left V 10 bases short and J 4 bases short, with 14 bases between. The CDR3 contains 14 residues. CDR3 sequence reads: CATRTVQYNSPLHF. The CDR3 region has the DNA TGTGCCACCCGGACAGTCCAGTATAATTCACCCCTCCACTTT.

The chain recombines TRBV10-3 with TRBJ2-2, with D uncertain. The V gene lost 4 bases and the J gene lost 1 base, with 7 bases spanning the gap. The CDR3 covers 14 residues. CDR1 and CDR2 (germline): ENHRY, SYGVKD. CDR3: CAISVRQNTGELFF. In nucleotides, the CDR3 is TGTGCCATCAGTGTTCGACAGAACACCGGGGAGCTGTTTTTT.

This clonotype was recorded a few times. The V call is TRBV5-5, the J call TRBJ2-3; D remains unclear. Per the germline V gene, CDR1 is SGHKS and CDR2 is YYEKEE (reference sequence). The CDR3 covers 13 residues. V lost 5 bases to trimming and J lost 6 bases, with 13 bases between them. The CDR3 sequence: CASRKYDWDTQYF. The CDR3 DNA is TGTGCCAGCAGAAAATACGACTGGGATACGCAGTATTTT.

The J gene is TRBJ2-5, the V gene TRBV11-2, with 9 bases matching TRBD1. This CDR3 is built from 18 residues. Germline V CDR1 and CDR2: SGHAT, FQNNGV. Germline trimming cut 5 bases from V and 3 bases from J; bases unmatched to any gene: 16. The CDR3 nucleotides read TGTGCCAGCAGCCACCGCCGGATAACCGGGACAGGGAAAGAGACCCAGTACTTC. This gives the protein CASSHRRITGTGKETQYF.

The chain combines TRBV5-1 with TRBJ2-1, with TRBD2 as a possible D gene (5 bases). The germline CDR1 and CDR2 sequences are SGHRS and YFSETQ. This CDR3 contains 15 residues. The V end lost 1 base, the J end lost 4 bases, and 12 bases lay between the germline ends. This CDR3 reads CASSLTLREYNEQFF. The CDR3 DNA reads as TGCGCCAGCAGCTTGACCCTGAGGGAGTACAATGAGCAGTTCTTC.

Only a few counts were recorded for this clonotype. The rearrangement links TRBV7-9 to TRBJ2-6; unclear D gene. The CDR3 length is 15 residues. V lost 4 bases and J lost 1, with 8 bases in between. Germline CDR1 and CDR2: SEHNR and FQNEAQ (reference sequence). CDR3 sequence: CASSSVGSGANVLTF. The CDR3 nucleotides are TGTGCCAGCAGCTCTGTGGGTTCTGGGGCCAACGTCCTGACTTTC.

Here the CDR3 DNA reads TGTGCCAGCAGCGTTAGCGGGGGTGAAGAGACCCAGTACTTC. Translated, it gives CASSVSGGEETQYF. V and J are TRBV7-2 and TRBJ2-5; 9 nucleotides match TRBD2. V was pared by 5 bases and J by 3 bases, with 4 bases of the junction left unmatched. Germline CDR1 reads SGHTA; CDR2 reads FQGNSA. The CDR3 length is 14 residues.

Comment on this clonotype: This may be a read error, as it is one base from a much larger clone. V and J are TRBV5-1 and TRBJ2-2, with D hard to call. This CDR3 has 15 amino acids. The germline V gene has CDR1 SGHRS and CDR2 YFSETQ. V was pared by 4 bases and J by 4 bases, with 14 bases between. The CDR3 nucleotides are TGCGCCAGCAGCCCATTGACGGTCCCCACCGGGGAGCTGTTTTTT. It is translated as CASSPLTVPTGELFF.

The rearrangement uses TRBV7-2 and TRBJ1-2; 9 positions match TRBD1. The CDR3 has 14 amino acids. The V segment lost 4 bases and the J segment 4 bases; nucleotides outside the gene matches: 4. Looked up from germline, CDR1 is SGHTA and CDR2 is FQGNSA. CDR3 residues: CASSSKTGGYGYTF. DNA for the CDR3: TGTGCCAGCAGCTCTAAGACAGGGGGCTATGGCTACACCTTC.

This clonotype was recorded a few times. The chain's CDR3 is CASSVDGGLAYNEQFF. The DNA of the CDR3 is TGTGCCAGCAGCGTTGACGGGGGACTAGCGTATAATGAGCAGTTCTTC. This chain connects TRBV7-3 to TRBJ2-1; 10 nucleotides agree with TRBD2. The CDR3 has 16 amino acids. V trimming: 5 bases; J trimming: 7 bases; junction bases outside the gene matches: 11. The germline CDR1 and CDR2 sequences are SGHTA and FQGTGA.

J is TRBJ2-2 and V is TRBV5-1; unclear D gene. The CDR3 extends over 14 amino acids. Trimming cost V 1 base and J 3 bases, with 7 bases left between them. The germline gives CDR1 SGHRS, CDR2 YFSETQ. This chain's CDR3 is CASSLIHDTGELFF. In nucleotides, the CDR3 is TGCGCCAGCAGCTTGATACACGACACCGGGGAGCTGTTTTTT.

This clonotype was recorded at least ten times. The CDR3 loop reads CASSFRSNQPQHF. The CDR3 DNA follows: TGTGCCAGCAGTTTCAGAAGCAATCAGCCCCAGCATTTT. The chain carries TRBV6-5 and TRBJ1-5, with D unclear. CDR3 length equals 13 residues. Germline CDR1 reads MNHEY; CDR2 reads SVGAGI. V lost 4 bases to trimming and J lost 1 base, with 5 bases between them.